This T cell receptor (beta chain) was identified during a study of immune heterogeneity within non-small cell lung tumors. Across the whole study: Among the tumors, several were squamous cell carcinomas, about 10 were non-squamous carcinomas and 1 was not otherwise specified.

The TCR beta CDR3 region was amplified by multiplex PCR employing 32 V and 13 J primers. TCRdb re-derived calls from the multiplex PCR reads in MiXCR, one entry per CDR3 protein. The repertoire holds more than 14,000 distinct CDR3 sequences, approximately 26% seen once, with 4% to 6.5% in the top ten. Study-wide results and caveats: Individual patients' high-frequency T-cell receptor beta clonotypes were largely distinct from one another. Tumor sites within a patient were found to share identical dominant CDR3 beta clonotypes, and site-unique high-frequency clones were also present.

A remark on this clonotype: Its cognate antigen is unknown.

Template was bulk tumor genomic DNA, around 600 ng per sample. Every primary tumor yielded several biopsies, spaced far apart, that were taken during surgery. These patients got curative surgery after being newly diagnosed with untreated non-small cell lung cancer. The CDR3 has 16 amino acids. Germline values: CDR1 LGHNA, CDR2 YNFKEQ. The ends were cut back, 0 bases at V and 3 bases at J, with 14 bases in the middle. The chain is built from TRBV4-2 and TRBJ1-2; D is undetermined. The sample consisted of lung tumor tissue. The sequence derives from a man aged 40-49 years with non-small cell lung cancer. The CDR3 is CASSQDLSGPYYGYTF. The CDR3 DNA reads as TGTGCCAGCAGCCAAGATCTATCAGGCCCGTACTATGGCTACACCTTC.